Listed here are 21 T cell receptor beta chains from one sample, sequenced in a study of CD8 T cells in ankylosing spondylitis (dated by TCRdb to about 2017). Library creation used 5' RACE. TCRdb lists the instrument as Illumina HiSeq 2500. TCRdb passed the public sequencing reads through fastp at Q25 and MiXCR, retaining productive beta sequences. Each CDR3 protein gets just one entry, which takes the most common genes and DNA from the rows behind it. The sample has about 160,000 distinct CDR3 sequences on record, approximately 20% of them singletons. About 7.6% of the sample lies in the top ten. Sample: blood, either unsorted or a sorted T cell fraction (not recorded which). The receptors here all came from a male donor with ankylosing spondylitis or in good health (not recorded which).

Ten or more counts support this clonotype. J is TRBJ2-1 and V is TRBV29-1; possibly TRBD2 for D (6 bases). The CDR3 spans 11 residues. V lost 4 bases and J lost 8, with 9 bases in between. Germline V gene data show CDR1 as SQVTM and CDR2 as ANQGSEA. CDR3 nucleotides: TGCAGCGTTGGACTAGTCGATGAGCAGTTCTTC. It yields the protein CSVGLVDEQFF.

This clonotype was counted only a few times. The chain has TRBV28 and TRBJ2-5; 8 nucleotides align to TRBD1. Germline CDR1 MDHEN, CDR2 SYDVKM. The CDR3 totals 14 residues. The J segment lost 4 bases and the V segment lost 1 base, leaving 2 bases of the junction unmatched. As DNA, the CDR3 is TGTGCCAGCAGTTTATCAGGGGGCGCAGAGACCCAGTACTTC. Translated: CASSLSGGAETQYF.

The gene calls are TRBV6-5 and TRBJ2-2; TRBD1 matches 8 bases. The ends lost 6 bases at V and 4 bases at J; junction bases unmatched: 7. CDR3 length: 15 amino acids. CDR1 and CDR2 (germline): MNHEY, SVGAGI. For the CDR3, the DNA is TGTGCCAGCAGACCCGGGACAGGAGGCACCGGGGAGCTGTTTTTT. Its translation is CASRPGTGGTGELFF.

The chain recombines TRBV7-8 with TRBJ2-7; TRBD2 is a possible D gene (6 bases). Between the trimmed V and J ends, which lost 0 bases and 5 bases, there was a span of 14 bases. CDR1 is SGHVS and CDR2 is FQNEAQ in the germline V gene. CDR3 length: 15 amino acids. The CDR3: CASSLAGGLSNEQYF. The CDR3 DNA follows: TGTGCCAGCAGCTTAGCGGGGGGTCTGTCGAACGAGCAGTACTTC.

This clonotype has just a few counts. The chain is built from TRBV6-1 and TRBJ1-5; no clear D. Trimming removed 5 bases at V and 0 bases at J, with 5 bases between. The CDR3 loop spans 13 amino acids. Germline V gene sequence: CDR1 MNHNS, CDR2 SASEGT. CDR3 sequence reads: CASSPYSNQPQHF. In nucleotides, the CDR3 is TGTGCCAGCAGTCCTTATAGCAATCAGCCCCAGCATTTT.

This chain links TRBV7-6 with TRBJ2-1, with 8 bases identical to TRBD1. The V and J ends lost 4 bases and 6 bases, in that order; junction bases with no gene match: 11. Germline assignment: CDR1 SGHVS and CDR2 FNYEAQ. The CDR3 has 16 residues. This CDR3 reads CASSSSQGEIPNEQFF. DNA for the CDR3: TGTGCCAGCAGCTCATCACAGGGGGAAATTCCCAATGAGCAGTTCTTC.

The gene calls are TRBV20-1 and TRBJ2-5, with D possibly being TRBD1 or TRBD2 (5 bases each). This CDR3 spans 15 amino acids. Looked up from germline, CDR1 is DFQATT and CDR2 is SNEGSKA (reference sequence). V was pared by 0 bases and J by 5 bases, with 16 bases between. CDR3 loop: CSARDHRDDTETQYF. In DNA form, the CDR3 reads TGCAGTGCTAGAGATCATCGGGACGACACGGAGACCCAGTACTTC.

The V gene is TRBV12-3 or TRBV12-4, the J gene TRBJ2-2; D is ambiguous. This CDR3 contains 12 residues. With 3 bases removed from V and 7 bases from J, the gap between germline ends came to 6 bases. The CDR3 sequence: CASSFGDGELFF. In nucleotides, the CDR3 is TGTGCCAGCAGTTTTGGGGACGGGGAGCTGTTTTTT.

The sample holds one count of this clonotype. The genes are TRBV5-1 and TRBJ2-1, with D possibly being TRBD1 or TRBD2 (5 bases each). Trimming stripped 7 bases from V and 5 bases from J, with 16 bases between. CDR3 length equals 14 residues. Germline-derived CDR1 and CDR2 are SGHRS and YFSETQ. The CDR3 here is CASRVGTDHNEQFF. CDR3 nucleotides: TGCGCCAGCCGCGTCGGGACCGACCACAATGAGCAGTTCTTC. Filled out from reference TRBV5-1 and TRBJ2-1, the complete variable domain reads KAGVTQTPRYLIKTRGQQVTLSCSPISGHRSVSWYQQTPGQGLQFLFEYFSETQRNKGNFPGRFSGRQFSNSRSEMNVSTLELGDSALYLCASRVGTDHNEQFFGPGTRLTVL.

This sequence joins TRBV6-5 and TRBJ2-2; a possible D gene is TRBD2 (6 bases). This CDR3 spans 14 amino acids. V lost 8 bases and J lost 7, with 17 bases in between. In germline, CDR1 is MNHEY, CDR2 SVGAGI. CDR3 residues: CASQTGEVIGELFF. CDR3 DNA: TGTGCCAGCCAAACGGGAGAGGTCATCGGGGAGCTGTTTTTT.

This clonotype has a handful of counts. The chain employs TRBV6-4 and TRBJ2-3; D could derive from TRBD1 or TRBD2 (5 bases each). Germline V gene data show CDR1 as MRHNA and CDR2 as SNTAGT. The CDR3 consists of 13 residues. Trimming removed 3 bases at V and 3 bases at J, with 7 bases between. The CDR3 loop is CASSEGRTDTQYF. In DNA form, the CDR3 reads TGTGCCAGCAGTGAGGGACGTACAGATACGCAGTATTTT.

This clonotype was observed many times. V and J are TRBV12-3 or TRBV12-4 and TRBJ2-5; the match to TRBD2 covers 9 bases. The V gene end was trimmed by 5 bases and the J gene end by 3 bases; junction bases not matched to a gene: 13. This CDR3 has 17 amino acids. CDR3 bases: TGTGCCAGCAGTCGGGCCGGCCTGGCGGGAGGGGAAGAGACCCAGTACTTC. Translated, it gives CASSRAGLAGGEETQYF.

This clonotype came up a few times. This chain connects TRBV20-1 to TRBJ2-7; unclear D gene. The germline V and J ends were trimmed by 3 bases and 2 bases, with 14 bases remaining between them. Germline-derived CDR1 and CDR2 are DFQATT and SNEGSKA (reference sequence). CDR3 length equals 14 residues. CDR3 amino acids: CSASVSGLAYEQYF. The DNA of the CDR3 is TGCAGTGCTAGCGTCTCCGGGCTAGCCTACGAGCAGTACTTC.

The chain combines TRBV12-3 or TRBV12-4 with TRBJ1-2; 7 bases are a match to TRBD1. Germline trimming cut 2 bases from V and 12 bases from J; bases unmatched to any gene: 3. The CDR3 runs 11 residues. CDR3 nucleotides: TGTGCCAGCAGTTTACGACAGGGACACACCTTC. Its protein product is CASSLRQGHTF.

This chain links TRBV5-1 with TRBJ1-2, with 9 positions matching TRBD1. In germline, CDR1 is SGHRS, CDR2 YFSETQ. The V segment lost 4 bases and the J segment 4 bases; nucleotides outside the gene matches: 2. The CDR3 sequence is 13 residues long. The CDR3, as DNA: TGCGCCAGCAGCGTGGGACAGGGCTATGGCTACACCTTC. It is translated as CASSVGQGYGYTF.

V and J are TRBV29-1 and TRBJ2-1, with 7 bases lining up with TRBD2. V was clipped by 5 bases and J by 6 bases; unmatched bases: 16. Germline CDR1 and CDR2: SQVTM and ANQGSEA. This CDR3 contains 16 residues. CDR3 sequence (DNA): TGCAGCGTTTCGGCCACGGGAGGAGGGCCATCCAATGAGCAGTTCTTC. It codes for CSVSATGGGPSNEQFF.

Many counts were recorded for this clonotype. The chain couples TRBV20-1 to TRBJ1-1; 8 positions agree with TRBD1. The J segment lost 1 base and the V segment lost 6 bases, leaving 4 bases of the junction unmatched. Germline V gene data show CDR1 as DFQATT and CDR2 as SNEGSKA (reference sequence). The CDR3 is made up of 13 amino acids. The DNA of the CDR3 is TGCAGTGCCGGACAGGGTCGGAACACTGAAGCTTTCTTT. This gives the protein CSAGQGRNTEAFF.

This clonotype was observed many times. The chain couples TRBV4-1 to TRBJ1-5, with TRBD1 as a possible D gene (5 bases). The CDR3 spans 15 residues. Germline V gene data show CDR1 as MGHRA and CDR2 as YSYEKL. V was trimmed by 0 bases and J by 7 bases, leaving 13 bases between them. The DNA for the CDR3 is TGCGCCAGCAGCCAAGATGGGGGTCTTCCCCAGCCCCAGCATTTT. This translates into CASSQDGGLPQPQHF.

The chain couples TRBV2 to TRBJ2-5, with TRBD2 matching over 7 bases. J lost 5 bases, V lost 3 bases, and 6 bases had no gene match. This CDR3 region has 14 residues. Looked up from germline, CDR1 is SNHLY and CDR2 is FYNNEI. This CDR3 is CASSDPSGGETQYF. CDR3 DNA: TGTGCCAGCAGTGACCCTAGCGGCGGGGAGACCCAGTACTTC.

The chain links TRBV10-3 to TRBJ2-2, with D tentatively TRBD2 (5 bases). This CDR3 spans 15 amino acids. The germline V gene has CDR1 ENHRY and CDR2 SYGVKD. V was pared by 6 bases and J by 2 bases, with 13 bases between. The chain's CDR3 is CAIRAPEGNTGELFF. The CDR3 DNA reads as TGTGCCATCAGGGCCCCAGAGGGCAACACCGGGGAGCTGTTTTTT.

The chain joins TRBV9 to TRBJ2-5; D unresolved. V was clipped by 0 bases and J by 2 bases, with 17 bases between them. This CDR3 is built from 17 residues. Germline CDR1 reads SGDLS; CDR2 reads YYNGEE. This chain's CDR3 is CASSVGPVVGKQETQYF. In nucleotides, the CDR3 is TGTGCCAGCAGCGTAGGCCCTGTGGTAGGGAAACAAGAGACCCAGTACTTC.